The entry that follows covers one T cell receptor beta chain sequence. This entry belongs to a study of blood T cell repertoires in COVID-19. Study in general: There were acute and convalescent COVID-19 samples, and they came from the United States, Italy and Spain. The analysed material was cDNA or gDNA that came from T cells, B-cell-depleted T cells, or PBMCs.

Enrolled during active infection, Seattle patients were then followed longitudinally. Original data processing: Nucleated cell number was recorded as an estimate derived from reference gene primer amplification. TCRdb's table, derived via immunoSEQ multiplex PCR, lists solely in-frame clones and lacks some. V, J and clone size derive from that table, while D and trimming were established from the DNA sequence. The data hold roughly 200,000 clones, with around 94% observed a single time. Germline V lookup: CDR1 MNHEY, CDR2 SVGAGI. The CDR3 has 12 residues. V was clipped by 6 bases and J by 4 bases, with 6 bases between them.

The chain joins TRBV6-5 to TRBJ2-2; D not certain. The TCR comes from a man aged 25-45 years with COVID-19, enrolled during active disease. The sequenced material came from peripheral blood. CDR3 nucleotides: TGTGCCAGCAGGCTCGGCACCGGGGAGCTGTTTTTT. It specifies CASRLGTGELFF.